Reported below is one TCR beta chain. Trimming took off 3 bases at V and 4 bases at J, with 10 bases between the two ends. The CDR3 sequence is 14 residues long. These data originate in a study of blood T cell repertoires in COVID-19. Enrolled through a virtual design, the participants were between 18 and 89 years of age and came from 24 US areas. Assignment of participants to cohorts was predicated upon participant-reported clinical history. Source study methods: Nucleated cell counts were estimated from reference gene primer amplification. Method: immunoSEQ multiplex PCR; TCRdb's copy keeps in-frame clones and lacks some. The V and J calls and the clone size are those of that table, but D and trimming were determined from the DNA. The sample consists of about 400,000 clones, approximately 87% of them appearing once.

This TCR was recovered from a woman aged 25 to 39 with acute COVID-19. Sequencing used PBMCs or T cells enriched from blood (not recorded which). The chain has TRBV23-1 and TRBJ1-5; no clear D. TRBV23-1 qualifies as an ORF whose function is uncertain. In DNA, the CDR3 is TGCGCCAGCAGTCACCCGGGTCGGAATCAGCCCCAGCATTTT. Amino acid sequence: CASSHPGRNQPQHF.